This T cell receptor (beta chain) stems from a study of blood T cell repertoires in COVID-19 (dated by TCRdb to about 2020). Context from the whole study: Collaborator samples came from the United States, Italy and Spain and covered acute and convalescent phases of COVID-19. The material from the prospective study consisted of cDNA or gDNA derived from T cells, B-cell-depleted T cells, or PBMCs. Deeply sampled blood TCRbeta repertoires from subjects exposed to, actively infected with, or recovered from COVID-19 were included in the dataset. The repertoires were released in a freely available public database meant as a resource for research on the immune response to SARS-CoV-2. Samples came from the ongoing ImmuneRACE study (first 160 participants) plus 1,254 subjects from 6 global collaborators. A de-identified subject ID, COVID-19 status, age in years and sex were almost always included in the sample metadata. Where available, HLA class I and class II types were taken from metadata supplied by the sample provider and were not determined by assay-based typing.

As for this clone: There is no known antigen for this receptor. Base quality data are lacking; no much larger clone is found one base away.

Paper-wide results and their limitations: Clinical and demographic metadata were provided uncurated, with the amount varying by source and participant.

TCRbeta CDR3 regions were amplified from genomic DNA by means of the immunoSEQ Assay, a bias-controlled multiplex PCR. Concerning the study's data processing: The number of nucleated cells in each sample was estimated from the amplification of reference gene primers within the assay. Sequence reads were collapsed and filtered to measure the absolute abundance of every unique TCRbeta CDR3 rearrangement. For each sample, productive Simpson clonality was calculated as the square root of Simpson's diversity index across productive rearrangements. TCRdb limited this immuneACCESS table to in-frame rearrangements with V and J called. A share of clones is missing; checked studies link under half to unresolved V genes, and the rest is unexplained. V and J calls plus clone size are reproduced from that table; the DNA served to infer D and trimming. The sample table lists 180,000 or so clones, approximately 88% of them with a count of one. Together, the top ten hold around 7% of the sample.

At one collaborating source in Seattle, patients were enrolled during active infection and were followed longitudinally through the course of disease. Each collaborating institution followed its own protocols to collect whole blood in K2EDTA tubes. For TCRbeta analysis, collaborator samples were shipped as frozen whole blood, as isolated PBMCs, or as DNA extracted from either sample type. The germline V gene (reference sequence) sets CDR1 to WNHNN and CDR2 to SYGVQD. Compared with germline, V lacks 3 bases and J lacks 9 bases; bases without a gene match: 8. The CDR3 runs 16 amino acids, cysteine and phenylalanine included. Solely the CDR3 DNA is kept, with 48 bases framed from the first base.

This sequence was found in a middle-aged woman with COVID-19, enrolled during active disease. The chain is made from TRBV10-1 and TRBJ2-1; the junction holds 13 bases that match TRBD2. The sequenced sample was peripheral blood. The DNA sequence is as follows: TGCGCCAGCAGTGACTCACTAGCGGGAGGGCCGGTTGAGCAGTTCTTC. Its coded protein is CASSDSLAGGPVEQFF.